Each of the 10 T cell receptor beta chains below was sequenced from the same sample in a study of cytomegalovirus exposure and HLA in healthy donors. Use of 60 Vbeta and 13 Jbeta primers characterized the PCR. Sequencing was performed with immunoSEQ multiplex PCR; in TCRdb, only in-frame clones are kept and a portion is missing. The repertoire includes under 150,000 clones, 75% to 90% of them detected once, and over 4.5% sits in the top ten. The sequenced material came from PBMCs. The receptor source for this set is a woman in her 40s in good health and CMV-seropositive.

The chain uses TRBV29-1 and TRBJ2-5, with D possibly TRBD1 on 6 matching bases. The CDR3 is 13 amino acids. Trimming took off 4 bases at V and 5 bases at J, with 14 bases between the two ends. Germline CDR1 reads SQVTM; CDR2 reads ANQGSEA. DNA for the CDR3: TGCAGCGTTGTAGAGGTGGGGGCCGAGACCCAGTACTTC. This encodes CSVVEVGAETQYF.

This chain uses TRBV19 with TRBJ2-3; no clear D gene. This CDR3 contains 14 residues. V was shortened by 3 bases and J by 1 base, with 8 bases between the two germline ends. Germline V gene sequence: CDR1 LNHDA, CDR2 SQIVND (reference sequence). CDR3 nucleotide sequence: TGTGCCAGTAGTATGGTCGAGGGCACAGATACGCAGTATTTT. This codes for CASSMVEGTDTQYF.

The chain's CDR3 is CASSLDKGNYNEQFF. The CDR3 DNA reads TGTGCCAGCAGCTTAGACAAGGGGAATTACAATGAGCAGTTCTTC. The chain recombines TRBV7-3 with TRBJ2-1; D is perhaps TRBD1 (5 bases). The CDR3 is 15 amino acids. The ends were cut back, 2 bases at V and 4 bases at J, with 12 bases in the middle. The germline CDR1 and CDR2 sequences are SGHTA and FQGTGA.

Only one count was recorded for this clone. The V and J genes are TRBV14 and TRBJ2-1; no clear D gene. V lost 4 bases to trimming and J lost 8 bases, with 9 bases between them. This CDR3 is built from 12 residues. CDR1 and CDR2 from the germline V gene are SGHDN and FVKESK. CDR3 sequence: CASSPLPYEQFF. In nucleotides, the CDR3 is TGTGCCAGCAGCCCCCTCCCGTATGAGCAGTTCTTC.

The chain is built from TRBV11-2 and TRBJ2-1, with 15 bases aligning to TRBD2. The trim removed 6 bases at V and 1 base at J, leaving 10 bases unmatched. The CDR3 runs 19 residues. Germline V CDR1 and CDR2: SGHAT, FQNNGV. CDR3 residues: CASSLGTSGRFTSYNEQFF. The CDR3 DNA reads TGTGCCAGCAGTCTAGGGACTAGCGGGAGGTTTACGTCCTACAATGAGCAGTTCTTC.

J is TRBJ1-2 and V is TRBV30; D uncertain. Germline assignment: CDR1 GTSNPN and CDR2 SVGIG (reference sequence). With 1 base removed from V and 8 bases from J, the gap between germline ends came to 11 bases. The CDR3 loop spans 12 amino acids. The CDR3 nucleotides are TGTGCCTGGAGTGCAAAAAACCGGGGCTACACCTTC. It codes for CAWSAKNRGYTF.

This clone showed up just once. The chain joins TRBV5-8 to TRBJ2-7; the match to TRBD1 covers 9 bases. With V trimmed by 4 bases and J by 2 bases, 10 bases remained unmatched. CDR3 length equals 16 residues. The germline V gene has CDR1 SGHTS and CDR2 YDEGEE. The CDR3, as DNA: TGTGCCAGCAGCCCACGAGGACAGGGGTTGGCCTACGAGCAGTACTTC. Translation: CASSPRGQGLAYEQYF.

The chain has TRBV20-1 and TRBJ2-1; D call uncertain. Germline CDR1 reads DFQATT; CDR2 reads SNEGSKA (reference sequence). This CDR3 has 11 residues. The V end was cut by 5 bases, the J end by 4 bases, with 6 bases between. CDR3 DNA: TGCAGTGCTTCAGAATACAATGAGCAGTTCTTC. Translating it yields CSASEYNEQFF.

This sequence joins TRBV5-1 and TRBJ2-3; TRBD2 might be the D (6 bases). Germline values: CDR1 SGHRS, CDR2 YFSETQ. This CDR3 comprises 14 residues. Between the trimmed V and J ends, which lost 6 bases and 4 bases, there was a span of 15 bases. Written as DNA, the CDR3 is TGCGCCAGCACGGACGGGAGCCCGTCAGATACGCAGTATTTT. Protein product: CASTDGSPSDTQYF.

The J gene is TRBJ2-1, the V gene TRBV7-9; D remains unclear. Trimming removed 7 bases at V and 6 bases at J, with 13 bases between. The CDR3 totals 13 residues. Germline CDR1 reads SEHNR; CDR2 reads FQNEAQ (reference sequence). The CDR3 here is CASTPRLGNEQFF. The DNA for the CDR3 is TGTGCCAGCACCCCCCGCCTAGGCAATGAGCAGTTCTTC.